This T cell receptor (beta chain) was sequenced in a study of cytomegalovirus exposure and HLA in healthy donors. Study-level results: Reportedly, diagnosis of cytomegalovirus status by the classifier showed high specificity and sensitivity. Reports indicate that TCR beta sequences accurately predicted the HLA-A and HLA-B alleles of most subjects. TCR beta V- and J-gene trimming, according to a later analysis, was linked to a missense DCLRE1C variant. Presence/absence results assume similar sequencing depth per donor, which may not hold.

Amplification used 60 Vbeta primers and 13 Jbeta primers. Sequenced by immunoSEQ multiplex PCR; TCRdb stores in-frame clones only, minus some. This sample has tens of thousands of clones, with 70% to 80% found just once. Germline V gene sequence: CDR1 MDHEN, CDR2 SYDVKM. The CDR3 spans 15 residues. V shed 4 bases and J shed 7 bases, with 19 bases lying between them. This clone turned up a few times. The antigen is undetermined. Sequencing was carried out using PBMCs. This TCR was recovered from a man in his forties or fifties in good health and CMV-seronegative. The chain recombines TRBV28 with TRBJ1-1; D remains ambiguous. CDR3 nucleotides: TGTGCCAGCAGTTCCCCACAGAACTCCATCGGTGAAGCTTTCTTT. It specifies CASSSPQNSIGEAFF.